The clone carrying this T cell receptor beta chain was seen more than once but under ten times. The antigen is unknown. Vbeta (60) and Jbeta (13) primers were used in the PCR. Assay used: immunoSEQ multiplex PCR; TCRdb lists only in-frame clones, some missing. Among about 90,000 clones listed, around 84% were seen once. The data belong to a study of cytomegalovirus exposure and HLA in healthy donors. Study outcomes and limitations: Sequencing likely generated an artifact that appeared as a cluster of highly shared sequence variants. TCR beta sequences reportedly predicted most subjects' HLA-A and HLA-B alleles accurately.

Sequenced: PBMCs. This receptor was obtained from a man aged 18 to 29 in good health and CMV-seronegative.

CDR3 bases: TGTGCCAGCAGTGCTAGCGGGAGCGAGCAGTACTTC. This sequence encodes CASSASGSEQYF. J is TRBJ2-7 and V is TRBV2, with 10 bases lining up with TRBD2. V was clipped by 4 bases and J by 6 bases; unmatched bases: 0. The germline V gene has CDR1 SNHLY and CDR2 FYNNEI. The CDR3 extends over 12 amino acids.